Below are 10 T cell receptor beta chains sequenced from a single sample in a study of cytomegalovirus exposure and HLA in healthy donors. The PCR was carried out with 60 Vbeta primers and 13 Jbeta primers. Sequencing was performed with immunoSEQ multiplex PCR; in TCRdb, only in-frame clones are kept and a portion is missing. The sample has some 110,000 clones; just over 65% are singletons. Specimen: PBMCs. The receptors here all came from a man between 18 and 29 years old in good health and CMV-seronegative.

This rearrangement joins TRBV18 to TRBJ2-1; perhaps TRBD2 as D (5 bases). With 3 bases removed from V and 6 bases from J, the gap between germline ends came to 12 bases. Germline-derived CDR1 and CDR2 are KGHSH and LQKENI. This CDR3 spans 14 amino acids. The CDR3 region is CASSPPRTANEQFF. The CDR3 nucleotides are TGTGCCAGCTCACCTCCCAGGACTGCCAATGAGCAGTTCTTC.

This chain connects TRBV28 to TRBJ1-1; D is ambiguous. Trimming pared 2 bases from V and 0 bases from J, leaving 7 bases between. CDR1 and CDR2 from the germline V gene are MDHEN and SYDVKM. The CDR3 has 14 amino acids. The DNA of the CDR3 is TGTGCCAGCAGTTTAATCCAGATGAACACTGAAGCTTTCTTT. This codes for CASSLIQMNTEAFF.

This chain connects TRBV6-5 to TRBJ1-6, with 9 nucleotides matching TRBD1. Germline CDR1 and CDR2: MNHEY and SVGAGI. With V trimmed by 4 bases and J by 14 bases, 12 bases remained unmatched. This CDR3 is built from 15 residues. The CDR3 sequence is CASSSRTGVKGSLHF. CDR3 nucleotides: TGTGCCAGCAGTTCCCGGACAGGGGTGAAGGGATCCCTCCACTTT.

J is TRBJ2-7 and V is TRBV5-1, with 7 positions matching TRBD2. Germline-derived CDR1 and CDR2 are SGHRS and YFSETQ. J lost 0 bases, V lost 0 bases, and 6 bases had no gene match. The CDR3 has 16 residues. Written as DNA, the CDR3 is TGCGCCAGCAGCTTGGGTGGGAGGGCGATCTCCTACGAGCAGTACTTC. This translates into CASSLGGRAISYEQYF.

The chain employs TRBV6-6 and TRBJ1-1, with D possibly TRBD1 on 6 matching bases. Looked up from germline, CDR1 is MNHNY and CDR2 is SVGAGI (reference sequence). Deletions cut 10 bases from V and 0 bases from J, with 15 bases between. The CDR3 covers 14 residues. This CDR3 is CANTRQVMNTEAFF. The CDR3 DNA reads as TGTGCCAACACCCGACAGGTCATGAACACTGAAGCTTTCTTT.

As DNA, the CDR3 is TGTGCCAGCAGGCCCCGGGCAGCGGGGGGTGCCTACGAGCAGTACTTC. This encodes CASRPRAAGGAYEQYF. V and J are TRBV5-4 and TRBJ2-7, with TRBD2 matching 9 bases. The germline V gene has CDR1 SGHNT and CDR2 YYREEE (reference sequence). There are 16 residues in the CDR3. V was clipped by 5 bases and J by 2 bases; unmatched bases: 11.

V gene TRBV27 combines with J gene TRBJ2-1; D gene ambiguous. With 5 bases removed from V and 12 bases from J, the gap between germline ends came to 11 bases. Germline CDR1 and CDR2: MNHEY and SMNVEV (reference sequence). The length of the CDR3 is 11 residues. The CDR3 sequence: CASSVPPVQFF. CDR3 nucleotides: TGTGCCAGCAGTGTTCCCCCCGTGCAGTTCTTC.

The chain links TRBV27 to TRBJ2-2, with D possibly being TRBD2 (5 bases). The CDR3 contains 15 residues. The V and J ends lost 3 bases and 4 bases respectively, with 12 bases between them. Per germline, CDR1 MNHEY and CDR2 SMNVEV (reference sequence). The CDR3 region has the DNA TGTGCCAGCAGTTTTCTCGCGGGCTCCACCGGGGAGCTGTTTTTT. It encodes CASSFLAGSTGELFF.

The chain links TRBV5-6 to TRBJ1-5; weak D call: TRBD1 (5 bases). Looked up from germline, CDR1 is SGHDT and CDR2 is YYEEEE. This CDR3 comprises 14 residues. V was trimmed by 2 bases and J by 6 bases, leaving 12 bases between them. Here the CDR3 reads CASSFPGSGQPQHF. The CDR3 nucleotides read TGTGCCAGCAGCTTTCCAGGGTCCGGTCAGCCCCAGCATTTT. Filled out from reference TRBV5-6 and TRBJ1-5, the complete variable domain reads DAGVTQSPTHLIKTRGQQVTLRCSPKSGHDTVSWYQQALGQGPQFIFQYYEEEERQRGNFPDRFSGHQFPNYSSELNVNALLLGDSALYLCASSFPGSGQPQHFGDGTRLSIL.

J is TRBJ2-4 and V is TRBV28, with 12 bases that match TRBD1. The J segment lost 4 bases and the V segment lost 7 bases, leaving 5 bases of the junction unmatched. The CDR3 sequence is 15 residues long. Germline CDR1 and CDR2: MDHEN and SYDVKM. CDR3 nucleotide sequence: TGTGCCAGCAAACTGGGACAGGGGGCTAAAAACATTCAGTACTTC. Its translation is CASKLGQGAKNIQYF.